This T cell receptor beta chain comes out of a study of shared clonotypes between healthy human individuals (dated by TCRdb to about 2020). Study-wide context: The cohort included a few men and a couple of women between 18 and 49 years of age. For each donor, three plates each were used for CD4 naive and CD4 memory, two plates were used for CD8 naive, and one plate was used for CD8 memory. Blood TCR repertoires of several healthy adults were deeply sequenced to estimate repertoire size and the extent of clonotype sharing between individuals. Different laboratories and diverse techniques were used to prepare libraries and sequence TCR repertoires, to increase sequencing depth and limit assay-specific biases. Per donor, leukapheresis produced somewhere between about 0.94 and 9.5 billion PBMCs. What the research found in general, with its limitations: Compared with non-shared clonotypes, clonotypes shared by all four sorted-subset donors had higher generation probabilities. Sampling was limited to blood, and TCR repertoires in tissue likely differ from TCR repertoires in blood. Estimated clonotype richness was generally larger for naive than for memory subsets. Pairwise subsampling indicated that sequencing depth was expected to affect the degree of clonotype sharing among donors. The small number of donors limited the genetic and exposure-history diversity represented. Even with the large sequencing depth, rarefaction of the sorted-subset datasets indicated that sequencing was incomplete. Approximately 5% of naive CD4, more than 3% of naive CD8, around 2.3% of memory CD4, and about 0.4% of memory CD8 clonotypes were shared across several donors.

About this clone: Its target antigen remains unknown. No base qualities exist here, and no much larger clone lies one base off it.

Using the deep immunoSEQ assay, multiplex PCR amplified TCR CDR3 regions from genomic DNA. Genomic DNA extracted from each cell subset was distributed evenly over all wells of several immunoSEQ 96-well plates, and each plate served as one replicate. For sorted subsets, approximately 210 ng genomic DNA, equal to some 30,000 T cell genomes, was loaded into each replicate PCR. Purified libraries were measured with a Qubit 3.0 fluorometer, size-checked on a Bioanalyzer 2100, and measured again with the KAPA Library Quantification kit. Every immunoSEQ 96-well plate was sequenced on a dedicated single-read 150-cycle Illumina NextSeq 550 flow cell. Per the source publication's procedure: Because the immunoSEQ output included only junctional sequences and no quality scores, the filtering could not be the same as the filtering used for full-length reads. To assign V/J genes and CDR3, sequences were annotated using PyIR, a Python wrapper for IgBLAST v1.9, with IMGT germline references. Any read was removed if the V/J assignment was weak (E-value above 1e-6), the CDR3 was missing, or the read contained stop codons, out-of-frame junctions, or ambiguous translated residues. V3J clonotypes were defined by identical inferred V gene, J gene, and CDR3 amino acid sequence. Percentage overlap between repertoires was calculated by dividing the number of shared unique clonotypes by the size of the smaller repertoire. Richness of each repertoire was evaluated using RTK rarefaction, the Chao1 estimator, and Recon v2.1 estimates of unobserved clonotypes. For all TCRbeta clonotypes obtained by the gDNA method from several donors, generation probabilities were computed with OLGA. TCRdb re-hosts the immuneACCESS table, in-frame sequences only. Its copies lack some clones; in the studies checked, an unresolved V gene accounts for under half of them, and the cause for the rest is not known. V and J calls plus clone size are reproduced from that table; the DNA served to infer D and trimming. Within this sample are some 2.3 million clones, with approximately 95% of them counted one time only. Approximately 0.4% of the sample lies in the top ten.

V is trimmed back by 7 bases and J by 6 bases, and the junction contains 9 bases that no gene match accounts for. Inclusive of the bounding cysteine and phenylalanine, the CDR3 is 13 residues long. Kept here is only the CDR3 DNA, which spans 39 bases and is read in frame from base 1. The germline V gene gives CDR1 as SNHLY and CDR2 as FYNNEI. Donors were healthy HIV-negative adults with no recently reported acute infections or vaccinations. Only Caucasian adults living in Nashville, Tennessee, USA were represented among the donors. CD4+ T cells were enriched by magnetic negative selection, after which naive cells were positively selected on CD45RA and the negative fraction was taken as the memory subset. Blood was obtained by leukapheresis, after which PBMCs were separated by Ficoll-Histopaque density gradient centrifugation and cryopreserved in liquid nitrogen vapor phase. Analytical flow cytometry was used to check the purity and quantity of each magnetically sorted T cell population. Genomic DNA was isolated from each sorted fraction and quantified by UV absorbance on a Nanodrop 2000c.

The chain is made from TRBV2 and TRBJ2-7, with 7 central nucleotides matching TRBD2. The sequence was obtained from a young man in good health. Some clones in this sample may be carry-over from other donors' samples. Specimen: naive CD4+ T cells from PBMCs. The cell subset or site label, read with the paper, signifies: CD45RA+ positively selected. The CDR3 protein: CASTERGTGEQYF. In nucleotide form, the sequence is TGTGCCAGCACGGAGCGGGGTACCGGCGAGCAGTACTTC.